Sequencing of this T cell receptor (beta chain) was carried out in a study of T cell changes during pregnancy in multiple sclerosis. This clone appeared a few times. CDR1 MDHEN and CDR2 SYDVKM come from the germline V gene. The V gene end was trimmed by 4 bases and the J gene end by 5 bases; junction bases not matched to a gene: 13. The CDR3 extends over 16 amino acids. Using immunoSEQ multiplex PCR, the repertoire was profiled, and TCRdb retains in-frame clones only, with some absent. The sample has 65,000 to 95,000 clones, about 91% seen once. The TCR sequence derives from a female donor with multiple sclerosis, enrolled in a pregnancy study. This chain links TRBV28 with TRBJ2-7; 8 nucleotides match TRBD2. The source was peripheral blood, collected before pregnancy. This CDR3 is CASSSPTAGDGDEQYF. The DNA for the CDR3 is TGTGCCAGCAGTTCCCCCACAGCGGGGGACGGGGACGAGCAGTACTTC.